Listed below are T cell receptor beta chains from one sample, sequenced in a study of CD8 T cells in Susac syndrome. MiXCR was run by TCRdb on the immunoSEQ multiplex PCR reads, yielding one entry per CDR3 protein. The profile shows a few hundred thousand distinct CDR3 sequences, 95% of them singletons. Sequencing was carried out using CD4+ T cells from PBMCs. Receptors were obtained from a human donor with multiple sclerosis. Each CDR3 is given with its conserved first and last residue. The order of the fields is D gene, V gene, J gene, CDR3 protein. A D gene is named only where the DNA matches it firmly.

NA	TRBV30	TRBJ2-2	CAWTERDTGELFF
NA	TRBV30	TRBJ1-1	CAWTSGGEAFF
NA	TRBV9	TRBJ1-4	CASSVGALIETTNEKLFF
NA	TRBV20-1	TRBJ2-1	CSARFRNEFF
NA	TRBV11-2	TRBJ1-3	CASSLGSQGNTIYF
TRBD1	TRBV29-1	TRBJ2-7	CSVAGQGSYEQYF
NA	TRBV30	TRBJ2-6	CAGGTRSGANVLTF
NA	TRBV20-1	TRBJ2-1	CSAETGSVAYNEQFF
NA	TRBV5-4	TRBJ2-5	CASSSQGPRPETQYF
TRBD1	TRBV7-9	TRBJ1-2	CASSYRGLRGYTF
NA	TRBV10-3	TRBJ1-6	CAISEAGDSPLHF
NA	TRBV18	TRBJ1-2	CASSPGSNYGYTF
NA	TRBV11-2	TRBJ2-1	CASSLVRDRGFLF
NA	TRBV2	TRBJ1-2	CASSEARSGGYTF
NA	TRBV3-1	TRBJ2-7	CASSPDRTITGTRDYEQYF
TRBD2	TRBV10-3	TRBJ2-3	CAIAMTSDTDTQYF
NA	TRBV30	TRBJ1-5	CAWSLRGNQPQHF
NA	TRBV30	TRBJ2-1	CAWSGSGESYNEQFF
NA	TRBV9	TRBJ2-5	CASSKLLTETQYF
NA	TRBV12-3/TRBV12-4	TRBJ1-2	CASSLGGGANYGYTF
TRBD1	TRBV3-1	TRBJ2-5	CASSQRLTGSRETQYF
NA	TRBV5-1	TRBJ1-5	CASSPRGGNQPQHF